This TCR beta chain was sequenced for a study of cytomegalovirus exposure and HLA in healthy donors. In the study overall: From HLA-typed donors, an early data release held some 80 million unique TCRs. Overall study findings and caveats: Further analysis, carried out later, found HLA-associated TCR beta chains more clonally expanded than equally common other chains.

There were likely unrecorded immune exposures, though donors were nominally healthy when sampled. About this clone itself: The target antigen is unknown.

Germline V CDR1 and CDR2: MNHNY, SVGAGI (reference sequence). There are 13 residues in the CDR3. Trimming took 10 bases from V and 3 from J, leaving 13 bases between them. This PCR relied on a set of 60 Vbeta primers and 13 Jbeta primers. Assay used: immunoSEQ multiplex PCR; TCRdb lists only in-frame clones, some missing. The table records some 98,000 clones, 80% to 85% of them present only once. This clonotype originated in a man between 35 and 55 years old in good health and CMV-seronegative. This chain joins TRBV6-6 and TRBJ1-5; D is perhaps TRBD1 (6 bases). Material: PBMCs. The CDR3 DNA reads TGTGCCACCTCGGACAGAATCAATCAGCCCCAGCATTTT. Translated, it gives CATSDRINQPQHF.